This is a list of T cell receptor beta chains from one sample in a study of tumor-infiltrating lymphocytes in primary liver carcinoma. TCRdb called the multiplex PCR reads again in MiXCR, with one record for every CDR3 protein. The sample lists almost 200,000 distinct CDR3 sequences, less than 65% occurring once. Sequenced input: peripheral blood. These TCRs come from a woman aged 60-75 years with primary liver carcinoma and hepatitis B virus infection. Both conserved end residues are part of each CDR3. D genes are given only for firm matches. Size tells how often a clone was seen (once, few, many) or the class of an expanded clone, and some rows leave it out.

clone size	D gene	V gene	J gene	CDR3 protein	CDR3 DNA
many	TRBD1	TRBV10-1	TRBJ2-7	CASSDPGQGYTGEQYF	TGCGCCAGCAGTGACCCGGGACAGGGATACACGGGGGAGCAGTACTTC
-	TRBD1	TRBV28	TRBJ1-1	CASTENRGAREAFF	TGTGCCAGCACCGAAAACAGGGGAGCCAGAGAAGCTTTCTTT
few	-	TRBV5-8	TRBJ2-7	CASRAPTDPYEQYF	TGTGCCAGCAGGGCCCCGACGGATCCCTACGAGCAGTACTTC
many	TRBD1	TRBV12-3/TRBV12-4	TRBJ1-2	CASSTGGRGYTF	TGTGCCAGCAGCACAGGGGGGAGAGGCTACACCTTC
few	-	TRBV24-1	TRBJ1-5	CATSDFGQPQHF	TGTGCCACCAGTGATTTCGGTCAGCCCCAGCATTTT
-	-	TRBV11-2	TRBJ2-1	CASSLESAFNNEKFF	TGTGCCAGCAGTTTAGAGTCAGCGTTCAACAATGAGAAGTTCTTC
many	-	TRBV11-2	TRBJ2-7	CASSPRAGHEYEQYF	TGTGCCAGCAGCCCCCGGGCGGGACATGAGTACGAGCAGTACTTC
-	-	TRBV11-2	TRBJ2-2	CDSSNGRNTNTGELFF	TGTGACAGCAGCAACGGACGCAACACGAACACAGGGGAGCTGTTTTTT
-	-	TRBV28	TRBJ1-2	CASSLRGEDGYTF	TGTGCCAGCAGTTTAAGGGGAGAGGATGGCTACACCTTC
-	TRBD1	TRBV11-2	TRBJ2-3	CASSATTGFDQPQYF	TGTGCCAGCAGCGCCACGACAGGGTTCGACCAGCCCCAGTATTTT
-	TRBD1	TRBV18	TRBJ2-7	CASSKGGQGSDEQYF	TGTGCCAGCTCCAAGGGGGGACAGGGGAGCGACGAGCAGTACTTC
few	TRBD2	TRBV4-1	TRBJ2-7	CASSQDFASGYEQYF	TGCGCCAGCAGCCAAGATTTTGCTAGCGGCTACGAGCAGTACTTC
-	TRBD2	TRBV5-1	TRBJ2-3	CASSIAGTSGTDTQYF	TGCGCCAGCAGCATTGCCGGGACTAGCGGCACAGATACGCAGTATTTT
-	TRBD1	TRBV6-1	TRBJ1-2	CAGSGTGGMHYGYTF	TGTGCCGGCAGTGGGACAGGGGGTATGCACTATGGCTACACCTTC
-	-	TRBV28	TRBJ1-1	CASSSSRGPNAEAFF	TGTGCCAGCAGTTCCTCTAGGGGCCCGAACGCTGAAGCTTTCTTT
once	-	TRBV11-2	TRBJ2-3	CGSGLAPFTDTQYF	TGTGGCAGCGGCTTAGCTCCGTTCACGGATACGCAGTATTTT
-	-	TRBV12-3/TRBV12-4	TRBJ2-1	CASSTEGGSSEQFF	TGTGCCAGCAGTACGGAGGGCGGTTCGAGTGAGCAGTTCTTC
many	-	TRBV28	TRBJ1-5	CASTRGGGHQPQHF	TGTGCCAGCACGCGGGGGGGCGGCCATCAGCCCCAGCATTTT
many	-	TRBV7-8	TRBJ1-2	CASSSNPRGMGYGYTF	TGTGCCAGCAGCTCCAATCCGAGGGGAATGGGCTATGGCTACACCTTC
few	TRBD2	TRBV12-3/TRBV12-4	TRBJ2-7	CASSILGLAGGSTIEYEQYF	TGTGCCAGCAGTATCCTAGGACTAGCGGGAGGGTCGACAATAGAATACGAGCAGTACTTC
-	-	TRBV29-1	TRBJ2-7	CSVVNSYEQYF	TGCAGCGTTGTGAACAGCTACGAACAGTACTTC
-	-	TRBV11-2	TRBJ2-3	CARSFGLGRTDMQYF	TGTGCCAGAAGCTTCGGACTGGGACGCACAGATATGCAGTATTTT
-	-	TRBV11-2	TRBJ2-3	CASSLAPSTNTQYF	TGTGCCAGCAGCTTAGCTCCGTCCACAAATACGCAGTATTTT
-	TRBD1	TRBV6-6	TRBJ1-6	CASEPDRGNSPLHF	TGTGCCAGCGAGCCGGACAGGGGCAATTCACCCCTCCACTTT
-	TRBD1	TRBV6-1	TRBJ2-7	CASSALGQVYEQYF	TGTGCCAGCAGTGCCCTGGGACAGGTCTACGAGCAGTACTTC
many	-	TRBV29-1	TRBJ2-3	CSVEGLVGADTQYF	TGCAGCGTTGAAGGTCTTGTCGGGGCAGATACGCAGTATTTT
-	-	TRBV12-3/TRBV12-4	TRBJ1-1	CASSLTTNTEAFF	TGTGCCAGCAGTTTAACCACGAACACTGAAGCTTTCTTT
-	-	TRBV28	TRBJ1-6	CASSFVTRDVEYNSPLHF	TGTGCCAGCAGTTTCGTAACCCGGGACGTCGAATATAATTCACCCCTCCACTTT
-	TRBD2	TRBV4-2	TRBJ2-1	CASSPDLAGPYNEQFF	TGTGCCAGCAGCCCGGACCTAGCGGGACCCTACAATGAGCAGTTCTTC
once	-	TRBV11-2	TRBJ2-5	CASSLESGSRGVVVEIQYF	TGTGCCAGCAGCTTAGAAAGCGGGTCGCGCGGAGTGGTCGTTGAGATCCAGTACTTC
many	-	TRBV29-1	TRBJ2-5	CSVEYQDQETQYF	TGCAGCGTTGAATATCAGGACCAAGAGACCCAGTACTTC
-	TRBD2	TRBV4-2	TRBJ2-7	CANIQAGDKRYF	TGCGCCAACATCCAAGCGGGGGACAAGCGGTACTTC
-	TRBD2	TRBV7-9	TRBJ2-1	CASLTSGSAYEQFF	TGTGCCAGCCTGACTAGCGGGAGTGCGTATGAGCAGTTCTTC
many	-	TRBV11-2	TRBJ2-5	CASSRAGPETQYF	TGTGCCAGCAGCCGGGCGGGGCCAGAGACCCAGTACTTC
many	-	TRBV6-5	TRBJ2-1	CASNTGTAWTYNEQFF	TGTGCCAGCAACACCGGGACCGCCTGGACCTACAATGAGCAGTTCTTC
-	-	TRBV11-2	TRBJ2-5	CASSPSRRGETQYF	TGTGCTAGCAGCCCTTCGCGTAGGGGAGAGACCCAGTACTTC
once	-	TRBV29-1	TRBJ2-6	CSVESGANVLTF	TGCAGCGTTGAATCGGGGGCCAACGTCCTGACTTTC
-	-	TRBV7-9	TRBJ2-5	CASNLGSGLEKETQYF	TGTGCCAGCAACTTAGGGTCAGGGCTAGAGAAAGAGACCCAGTACTTC
few	-	TRBV5-1	TRBJ1-1	CASSLAATMNTEAFF	TGCGCCAGCAGCTTGGCCGCGACGATGAACACTGAAGCTTTCTTT
few	-	TRBV11-2	TRBJ2-7	CASSSWIADYEQYF	TGTGCCAGCAGCTCCTGGATTGCGGACTACGAGCAGTACTTC
-	-	TRBV6-2/TRBV6-3	TRBJ2-1	CASSYSHQNEQFF	TGTGCCAGCAGTTACTCGCACCAAAATGAGCAGTTTTTC
-	TRBD2	TRBV4-1	TRBJ2-2	CASTQRENTGEQFF	TGCGCCAGCACGCAGCGGGAGAACACCGGGGAGCAGTTTTTT